Presented here are 25 T cell receptor beta chains from one specimen sequenced in a study of blood T cell repertoires in COVID-19. TCRdb's table, derived via immunoSEQ multiplex PCR, lists solely in-frame clones and lacks some. The sample contains about 210,000 clones, about 84% of which appear only once. Sequenced sample: PBMCs or T cells enriched from blood (not recorded which). The receptors here all came from a man in his thirties or forties with acute COVID-19.

This clone was detected a few times. V usage is TRBV19 and J usage is TRBJ1-5; 7 nucleotides match TRBD1. The J segment lost 4 bases and the V segment lost 6 bases, leaving 6 bases of the junction unmatched. CDR3 length: 14 residues. CDR1 is LNHDA and CDR2 is SQIVND in the germline V gene (reference sequence). In nucleotides, the CDR3 is TGTGCCAGTAGCCTCTCAGGGGGAAATCAGCCCCAGCATTTT. Amino acid sequence: CASSLSGGNQPQHF.

J is TRBJ2-2 and V is TRBV5-1; TRBD1 might be the D (6 bases). Trimming cost V 0 bases and J 1 base, with 7 bases left between them. The CDR3 is 15 residues long. Germline V CDR1 and CDR2: SGHRS, YFSETQ. The CDR3 DNA sequence: TGCGCCAGCAGCTTGGGACAGGTGAACACCGGGGAGCTGTTTTTT. Its protein product is CASSLGQVNTGELFF.

J is TRBJ1-6 and V is TRBV19, with 8 bases lining up with TRBD1. This CDR3 is 16 amino acids long. Germline V gives CDR1 LNHDA, CDR2 SQIVND (reference sequence). V trimming: 6 bases; J trimming: 6 bases; junction bases outside the gene matches: 10. CDR3: CASRFGQGAANSPLHF. The DNA of the CDR3 is TGTGCCAGTAGGTTCGGACAGGGCGCTGCTAATTCACCCCTCCACTTT.

In this sample, this clone turned up many times. As DNA, the CDR3 is TGTGCCAGTAGATGGGACAGGGCCGGGGAGCTGTTTTTT. Protein product: CASRWDRAGELFF. The chain employs TRBV19 and TRBJ2-2, with TRBD1 identical over 9 bases. CDR3 length equals 13 residues. The junction had 2 bases not matched to a gene; V was cut back by 6 bases and J by 6 bases. Germline V gene data show CDR1 as LNHDA and CDR2 as SQIVND (reference sequence).

This clone was picked up one time. The rearrangement joins TRBV6-5 to TRBJ1-1, with D uncertain. V gave up 8 bases and J gave up 4 bases, with 5 bases separating them. CDR3 length: 10 residues. Germline V gene data show CDR1 as MNHEY and CDR2 as SVGAGI. As DNA, the CDR3 is TGTGCCAGCCGGGGCACTGAAGCTTTCTTT. Translating it yields CASRGTEAFF.

This chain joins TRBV18 and TRBJ2-4; 7 bases align to TRBD1. V lost 4 bases, J lost 1 base, and 4 bases stayed unmatched. The CDR3 sequence is 15 residues long. CDR1 is KGHSH and CDR2 is LQKENI in the germline V gene. For the CDR3, the DNA is TGTGCCAGCTCACGAGGGGGCTCGGCCAAAAACATTCAGTACTTC. Its translation: CASSRGGSAKNIQYF.

The table lists this clone with a few counts. V usage is TRBV3-1 (or the pseudogene TRBV3-2) and J usage is TRBJ1-1, with a weak D call TRBD1 (6 bases). Trimming removed 4 bases at V and 2 bases at J, with 8 bases between. The CDR3 length is 13 residues. Germline V gene lookup returns CDR1 LGHDT and CDR2 YNNKEL (reference sequence). CDR3 loop: CASSRQANTEAFF. The CDR3 DNA is TGTGCCAGCAGCCGACAGGCCAACACTGAAGCTTTCTTT.

V gene TRBV6-5 combines with J gene TRBJ1-3, with a possible D match to TRBD1 (5 bases). Per germline, CDR1 MNHEY and CDR2 SVGAGI. The CDR3 totals 15 residues. With 7 bases removed from V and 0 bases from J, the gap between germline ends came to 13 bases. CDR3 amino acids: CASTPGLISGNTIYF. The CDR3 nucleotides are TGTGCCAGCACCCCGGGACTGATCTCTGGAAACACCATATATTTT.

The chain combines TRBV6-4 with TRBJ2-3; D gene ambiguous. V lost 4 bases to trimming and J lost 1 base, with 9 bases between them. The CDR3 is made up of 14 amino acids. Germline CDR1 reads MRHNA; CDR2 reads SNTAGT. Here the CDR3 reads CASSVELGTDTQYF. In DNA form, the CDR3 reads TGTGCCAGCAGTGTTGAATTAGGCACAGATACGCAGTATTTT.

The J gene is TRBJ2-7, the V gene TRBV5-1, with TRBD2 matching 11 bases. The CDR3 runs 14 residues. Trimming cost V 7 bases and J 5 bases; bases outside gene matches: 8. CDR1 is SGHRS and CDR2 is YFSETQ in the germline V gene. DNA for the CDR3: TGCGCCAGCCGGCTAGCGGGGGGACTCAACGAGCAGTACTTC. Encoded protein: CASRLAGGLNEQYF.

The CDR3 spells CASNIPGNTEAFF. The CDR3 DNA reads as TGTGCCAGCAATATCCCGGGAAACACTGAAGCTTTCTTT. This chain links TRBV6-5 with TRBJ1-1; D is undetermined. The germline gives CDR1 MNHEY, CDR2 SVGAGI. This CDR3 contains 13 residues. V was trimmed by 7 bases and J by 2 bases, leaving 11 bases between them.

V usage is TRBV7-9 and J usage is TRBJ1-4, with 7 positions matching TRBD1. Germline CDR1 reads SEHNR; CDR2 reads FQNEAQ (reference sequence). Trimming took 1 base from V and 4 from J; bases not matched to a gene: 3. This CDR3 spans 15 amino acids. The DNA for the CDR3 is TGTGCCAGCAGCTTAGGAGACAGGGATAATGAAAAACTGTTTTTT. Encoded protein: CASSLGDRDNEKLFF.

The sample holds a few counts of this clone. This sequence joins TRBV6-1 and TRBJ1-6, with 9 bases aligning to TRBD1. V shed 6 bases, J shed 10 bases, and the junction held 10 bases outside the gene matches. The germline gives CDR1 MNHNS, CDR2 SASEGT. This CDR3 is built from 15 residues. The CDR3 region has the DNA TGTGCCAGCAGGGACCGGACAGGGGAGGCCTCACCCCTCCACTTT. Translating it yields CASRDRTGEASPLHF.

The CDR3, as DNA: TGTGCCAGCAGCGTAGAAGGGGACTCGGGGACCCAGTACTTC. Its protein product is CASSVEGDSGTQYF. The chain employs TRBV9 and TRBJ2-5, with a possible D match to TRBD2 (6 bases). CDR1 and CDR2 from the germline V gene are SGDLS and YYNGEE. The CDR3 has 14 residues. The V end lost 0 bases, the J end lost 7 bases, and 13 bases lay between the germline ends. The full variable domain, with the rest looked up from reference TRBV9 and TRBJ2-5, is DSGVTQTPKHLITATGQRVTLRCSPRSGDLSVYWYQQSLDQGLQFLIQYYNGEERAKGNILERFSAQQFPDLHSELNLSSLELGDSALYFCASSVEGDSGTQYFGPGTRLLVL.

This sequence joins TRBV6-5 and TRBJ1-5, with D maybe TRBD1 (5 bases). There are 13 residues in the CDR3. The germline V and J ends were trimmed by 4 bases and 6 bases, with 10 bases remaining between them. Germline loops: CDR1 MNHEY, CDR2 SVGAGI. CDR3 protein: CASSLGEAQPQHF. The CDR3 region has the DNA TGTGCCAGCAGTTTAGGGGAGGCTCAGCCCCAGCATTTT.

V is TRBV12-3 or TRBV12-4 and J is TRBJ1-1; D gene ambiguous. The CDR3 is 13 residues long. V was shortened by 5 bases and J by 0 bases, with 7 bases between the two germline ends. The CDR3 region is CASSRLVNTEAFF. The CDR3 bases are TGTGCCAGCAGTCGACTGGTGAACACTGAAGCTTTCTTT.

J is TRBJ1-2 and V is TRBV11-3; D may be TRBD1 (5 bases). V lost 5 bases, J lost 0 bases, and 7 bases lay in between. The CDR3 contains 13 residues. The V gene's germline CDR1 is SGHNT and CDR2 YENEEA. CDR3 protein: CASSGDSNYGYTF. The CDR3 DNA follows: TGTGCCAGCAGCGGGGACTCTAACTATGGCTACACCTTC.

The chain couples TRBV10-2 to TRBJ2-3, with D possibly matching TRBD2 (5 bases). Trimming took off 8 bases at V and 0 bases at J, with 15 bases between the two ends. Looked up from germline, CDR1 is WSHSY and CDR2 is SAAADI. This CDR3 contains 15 residues. The CDR3 bases are TGCGCCAGCCTTAGGTCTGACTACAGCACAGATACGCAGTATTTT. Translating it yields CASLRSDYSTDTQYF.

The chain employs TRBV7-2 and TRBJ2-7, with TRBD1 matching 8 bases. Trimming took 0 bases from V and 3 from J; bases not matched to a gene: 4. Per germline, CDR1 SGHTA and CDR2 FQGNSA. The CDR3 has 15 residues. This chain's CDR3 is CASSLAATGDYEQYF. The DNA of the CDR3 is TGTGCCAGCAGCTTAGCCGCGACAGGGGACTACGAGCAGTACTTC.

The chain employs TRBV29-1 and TRBJ1-2; D is perhaps TRBD1 (5 bases). CDR3 length equals 12 residues. V gave up 7 bases and J gave up 6 bases, with 15 bases separating them. Germline V gene data show CDR1 as SQVTM and CDR2 as ANQGSEA. The CDR3 region is CSATAGEDGYTF. DNA for the CDR3: TGCAGCGCCACCGCGGGGGAGGATGGCTACACCTTC. The whole variable domain, filled in from reference TRBV29-1 and TRBJ1-2, reads SAVISQKPSRDICQRGTSLTIQCQVDSQVTMMFWYRQQPGQSLTLIATANQGSEATYESGFVIDKFPISRPNLTFSTLTVSNMSPEDSSIYLCSATAGEDGYTFGSGTRLTVV.

This clone was counted only a few times. CDR3 in DNA: TGCAGCGTTTTATCTAGGGAGGAAAAACTGTTTTTT. Its translation: CSVLSREEKLFF. The chain carries TRBV29-1 and TRBJ1-4, with unresolved D. This CDR3 has 12 amino acids. Per the germline V gene, CDR1 is SQVTM and CDR2 is ANQGSEA. Trimming removed 5 bases from V and 8 bases from J, with 12 bases in between.

The J gene is TRBJ1-4, the V gene TRBV10-3; D unclear. V lost 4 bases and J 0 bases, leaving 15 bases between the germline ends. The CDR3 runs to 17 residues. Germline CDR1 is ENHRY and CDR2 is SYGVKD. This CDR3 reads CAISAAQPGATNEKLFF. The CDR3 DNA is TGTGCCATCAGTGCCGCCCAGCCGGGTGCAACTAATGAAAAACTGTTTTTT.

This chain links TRBV5-4 with TRBJ1-1; D is possibly TRBD1 (6 bases). Germline V gene data show CDR1 as SGHNT and CDR2 as YYREEE (reference sequence). The CDR3 is made up of 15 amino acids. The ends were cut back, 4 bases at V and 3 bases at J, with 16 bases in the middle. CDR3 residues: CASSQGGRADTEAFF. The CDR3 bases are TGTGCCAGCAGCCAAGGGGGACGGGCGGACACTGAAGCTTTCTTT.

The V gene is TRBV29-1, the J gene TRBJ2-7; 11 bases agree with TRBD2. Losses at the gene ends were 6 bases for V and 7 bases for J; bases not matched to a gene: 14. CDR3 length equals 15 residues. CDR1 SQVTM and CDR2 ANQGSEA come from the germline V gene. CDR3 in DNA: TGCAGCGTCCGGATTATTAGCGGGGGGGCCGGGGAGCAGTACTTC. Its protein product is CSVRIISGGAGEQYF.

The chain is built from TRBV5-4 and TRBJ2-1; D gene unclear. CDR1 is SGHNT, CDR2 YYREEE, per germline (reference sequence). V shed 1 base and J shed 5 bases, with 4 bases lying between them. The CDR3 sequence is 12 residues long. In nucleotides, the CDR3 is TGTGCCAGCAGCTTGCTTCACAATGAGCAGTTCTTC. Its translation: CASSLLHNEQFF.